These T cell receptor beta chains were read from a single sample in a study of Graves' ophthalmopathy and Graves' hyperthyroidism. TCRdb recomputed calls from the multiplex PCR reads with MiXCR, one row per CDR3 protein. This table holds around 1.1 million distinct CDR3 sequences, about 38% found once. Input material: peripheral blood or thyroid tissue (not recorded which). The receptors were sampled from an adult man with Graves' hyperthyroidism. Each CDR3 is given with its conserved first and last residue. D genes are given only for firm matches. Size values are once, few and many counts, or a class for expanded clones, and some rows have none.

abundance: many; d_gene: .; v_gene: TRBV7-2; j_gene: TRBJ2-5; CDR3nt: TGTGCCAGCAGCTTAGCGCGCATTAGCTGGGAGACCCAGTACTTC; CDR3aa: CASSLARISWETQYF
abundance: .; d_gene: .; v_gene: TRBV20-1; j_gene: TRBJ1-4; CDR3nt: TGCAGTGCTGGGAAAGGGGGTACTAATGAAAAACTGTTTTTT; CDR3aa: CSAGKGGTNEKLFF
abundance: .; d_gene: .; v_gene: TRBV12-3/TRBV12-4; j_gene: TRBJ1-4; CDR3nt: TGTGCCAGCAGTTCCTCCGGGACTGAGAATGAAAAACTGTTTTTT; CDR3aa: CASSSSGTENEKLFF
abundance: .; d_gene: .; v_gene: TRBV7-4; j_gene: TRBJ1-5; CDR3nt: TGTGCCAGCAGTTTCCCGGTGAGCAATCAGCCCCAGCATTTT; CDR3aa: CASSFPVSNQPQHF
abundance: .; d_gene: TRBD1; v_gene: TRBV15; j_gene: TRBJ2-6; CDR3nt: TGTGCCACCAGCAGGGACAAGACAGGGGACTACGTCCTGACTTTC; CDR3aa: CATSRDKTGDYVLTF
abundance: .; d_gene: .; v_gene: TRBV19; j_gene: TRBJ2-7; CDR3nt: TGTGCCAGTAGCGCGACGGTGAATGCCCCCTCCTACGAGCAGTACTTC; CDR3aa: CASSATVNAPSYEQYF
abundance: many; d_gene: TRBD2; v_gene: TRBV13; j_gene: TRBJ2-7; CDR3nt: TGTGCCAGCAGCTCGGGACTAGGAACCTACGAGCAGTACTTC; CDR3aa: CASSSGLGTYEQYF
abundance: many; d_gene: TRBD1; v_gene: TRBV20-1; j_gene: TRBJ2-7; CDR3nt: TGCAGTGCGACCAGGACAGGGGAAGTATACGAGCAGTACTTC; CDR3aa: CSATRTGEVYEQYF
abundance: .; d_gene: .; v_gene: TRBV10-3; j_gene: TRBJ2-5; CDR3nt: TGTGCCATCAGTGAGCAGGCAGTGAGCAATCAGCCCCAGTACTTC; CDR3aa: CAISEQAVSNQPQYF
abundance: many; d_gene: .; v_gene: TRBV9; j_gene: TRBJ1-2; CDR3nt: TGTGCCAGCAGCGCCTACTTACACACCTACCCCTATGGCTACACCTTC; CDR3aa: CASSAYLHTYPYGYTF
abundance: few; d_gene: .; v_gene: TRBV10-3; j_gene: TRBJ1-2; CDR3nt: TGTGCCATCAGTGACGACGGGAGGGGCGGGGGCTACACCTTC; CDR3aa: CAISDDGRGGGYTF
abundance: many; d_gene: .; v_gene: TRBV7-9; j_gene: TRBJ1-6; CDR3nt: TGTGCCAGCAGCTTATCGACAGGCACAAGCTCCTATAATTCACCCCTCCACTTT; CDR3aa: CASSLSTGTSSYNSPLHF
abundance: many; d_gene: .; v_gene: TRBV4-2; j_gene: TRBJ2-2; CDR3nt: TGTGCCAGCAGCCAAGTCGCGACCTCATTAGAGGCCGGGGAGCTGTTTTTT; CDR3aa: CASSQVATSLEAGELFF
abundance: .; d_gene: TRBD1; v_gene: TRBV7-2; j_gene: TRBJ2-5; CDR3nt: TGTGCCAGCAGCCCGATCGACAGGGCCCAGTACTTC; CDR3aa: CASSPIDRAQYF
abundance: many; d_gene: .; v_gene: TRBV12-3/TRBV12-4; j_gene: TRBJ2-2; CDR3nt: TGTGCCAGCAGGGCAGGGCACACCGGGGAGCTGTTTTTT; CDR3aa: CASRAGHTGELFF
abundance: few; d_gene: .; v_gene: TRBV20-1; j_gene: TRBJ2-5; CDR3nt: TGCAGTGCTTATACCCGGAGTGGAGAGACCCAGTACTTC; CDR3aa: CSAYTRSGETQYF
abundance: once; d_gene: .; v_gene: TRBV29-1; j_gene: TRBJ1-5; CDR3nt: TGCAGCGTGGTCGGGGGAGGGCAGGTCAATCAGCCCCAGCATTTT; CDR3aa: CSVVGGGQVNQPQHF
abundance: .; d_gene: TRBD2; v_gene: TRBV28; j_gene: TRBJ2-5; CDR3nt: TGTGCCAGCAGTTCTTCAGCGGGAGTTCTCGAGACCCAGTACTTC; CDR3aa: CASSSSAGVLETQYF
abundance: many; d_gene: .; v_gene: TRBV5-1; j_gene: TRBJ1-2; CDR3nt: TGCGCCAGCAGCTTGGCCGGAGGCACGGCTCCCTATGGCTACACCTTC; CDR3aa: CASSLAGGTAPYGYTF
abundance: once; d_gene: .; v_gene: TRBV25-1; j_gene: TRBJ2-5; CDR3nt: TGCTGGTGGCAGGGCGCGACCCAGTACTTC; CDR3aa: CWWQGATQYF
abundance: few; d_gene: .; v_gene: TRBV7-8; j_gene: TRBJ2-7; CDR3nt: TGTGCCAGCAGCCCTGTAGGCGATTCCTACGAGCAGTACTTC; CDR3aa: CASSPVGDSYEQYF
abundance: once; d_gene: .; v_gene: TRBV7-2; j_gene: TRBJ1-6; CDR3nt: TGTGCCAGCAGCGTCCGGGAGGGCTCACCCCTCCACTTT; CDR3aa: CASSVREGSPLHF
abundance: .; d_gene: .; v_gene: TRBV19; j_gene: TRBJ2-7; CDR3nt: TGTGCCAGTAAACGCAGCCACTACGAGCAGTACTTC; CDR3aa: CASKRSHYEQYF
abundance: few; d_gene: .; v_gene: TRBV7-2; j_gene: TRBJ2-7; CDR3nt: TGTGCCAGCAGCTTAGTCCGGTCGGTCCTTTTGAGGGAGCAGTACTTC; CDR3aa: CASSLVRSVLLREQYF
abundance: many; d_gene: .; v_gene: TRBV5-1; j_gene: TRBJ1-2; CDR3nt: TGCGCCAGCAGCTTGCTCCCGGGGTCTGATGGCTACACCTTC; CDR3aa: CASSLLPGSDGYTF
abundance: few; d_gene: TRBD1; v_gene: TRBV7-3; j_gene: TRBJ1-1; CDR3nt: TGTGCCAGCAGCTCAGGGGGCCACACTGAAGCTTTCTTT; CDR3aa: CASSSGGHTEAFF
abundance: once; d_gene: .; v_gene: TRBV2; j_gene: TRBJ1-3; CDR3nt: TGTGCCAGCAGTTACGGACAGAACACCATATATTTT; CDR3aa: CASSYGQNTIYF
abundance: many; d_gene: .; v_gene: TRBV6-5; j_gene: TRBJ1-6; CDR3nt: TGTGCCAGCAGTGAATCAGTGATCTCCTCTCCCCTCCACTTT; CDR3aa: CASSESVISSPLHF
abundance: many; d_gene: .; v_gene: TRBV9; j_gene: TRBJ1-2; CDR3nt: TGTGCCTCGCGAAAGGAGGGAACTAACTATGGCTACACCTTC; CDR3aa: CASRKEGTNYGYTF
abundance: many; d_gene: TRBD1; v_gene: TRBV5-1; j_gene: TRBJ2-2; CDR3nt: TGCGCCAGCAGCTTGAGGACAGGCGGCACCGGGGAGCTGTTTTTT; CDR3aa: CASSLRTGGTGELFF
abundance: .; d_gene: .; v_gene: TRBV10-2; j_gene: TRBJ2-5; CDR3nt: TGCGCCAGCAGTGCATCAGGGAAAGAGACCCAGTACTTC; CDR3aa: CASSASGKETQYF
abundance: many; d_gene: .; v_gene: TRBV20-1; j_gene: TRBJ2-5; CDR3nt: TGCAGTGCTAGTTACAGCGGGGAGACCCAGTACTTC; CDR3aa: CSASYSGETQYF
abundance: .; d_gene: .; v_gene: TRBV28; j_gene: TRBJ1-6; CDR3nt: TGTGCCAGCAGCTTCGGACTGACCTATAATTCACCCCTCCACTTT; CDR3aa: CASSFGLTYNSPLHF
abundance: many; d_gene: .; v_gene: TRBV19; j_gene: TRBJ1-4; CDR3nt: TGTGCCAGTAGGTTCGCAACTAATGAAAAACTGTTTTTT; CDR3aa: CASRFATNEKLFF
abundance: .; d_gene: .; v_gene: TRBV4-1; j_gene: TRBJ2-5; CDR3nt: TGCGCCAGCAGCCAAGATATGGCCCCCGAGCAAGAGACCCAGTACTTC; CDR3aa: CASSQDMAPEQETQYF
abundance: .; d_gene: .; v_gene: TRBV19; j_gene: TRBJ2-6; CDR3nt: TGTGCCAGTAAGGAGGGGGCGTTTACTCACACCGGGGCCAACGTCCTGACTTTC; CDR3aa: CASKEGAFTHTGANVLTF